This T cell receptor beta chain stems from a study of T cells after yellow fever vaccination. Whole-study findings and limits: It was the secondary response that reached its peak faster, day 5 versus 15, but it was weaker. FACS-sorted repertoires could harbor abundant contaminating bulk-population clonotypes.

The 5'RACE template-switching step produced TCR cDNA and added a universal primer site and UMIs. TCRdb independently ran MiXCR on the 5' RACE reads; one entry per CDR3 protein. The profile shows under 200,000 distinct CDR3 sequences, approximately 9.9% of them singletons. A few counts support this clonotype. Its antigen is not identified. Unmatched junction bases numbered 4, after V lost 1 base and J lost 6 bases. Germline values: CDR1 MNHNS, CDR2 SASEGT. This CDR3 is 15 amino acids long. The specimen comprised CD8+ T cells sorted from PBMCs, sampled 15 days after the yellow fever booster vaccination. This chain uses TRBV6-1 with TRBJ2-1; 9 nucleotides agree with TRBD1. The sequence was collected from a man aged 18-30 years who received the YFV17D yellow fever vaccine. The chain's CDR3 is CASSEGDRVINEQFF. DNA for the CDR3: TGTGCCAGCAGTGAAGGGGACAGGGTGATCAATGAGCAGTTCTTC.